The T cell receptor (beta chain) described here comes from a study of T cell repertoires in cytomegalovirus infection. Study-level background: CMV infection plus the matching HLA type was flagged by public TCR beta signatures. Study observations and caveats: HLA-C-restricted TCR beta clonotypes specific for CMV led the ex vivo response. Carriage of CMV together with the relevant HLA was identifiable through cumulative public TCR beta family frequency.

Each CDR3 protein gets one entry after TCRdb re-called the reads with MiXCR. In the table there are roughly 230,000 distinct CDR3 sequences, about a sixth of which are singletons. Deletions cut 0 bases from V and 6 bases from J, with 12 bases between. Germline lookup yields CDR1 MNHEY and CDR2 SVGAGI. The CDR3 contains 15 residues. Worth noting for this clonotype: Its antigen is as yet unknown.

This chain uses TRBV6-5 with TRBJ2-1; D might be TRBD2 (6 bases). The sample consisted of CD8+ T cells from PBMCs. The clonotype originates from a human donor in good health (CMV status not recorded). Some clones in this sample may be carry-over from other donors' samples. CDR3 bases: TGTGCCAGCAGTTACTCGGCAGGGAGGCCCAATGAGCAGTTCTTC. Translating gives CASSYSAGRPNEQFF.